This T cell receptor (beta chain) stems from a study of early T cells in non-severe SARS-CoV-2 infection listed by TCRdb under 2021. General notes on the study: Because TCR sequencing was done on bulk RNA from unsorted whole blood, the alpha and beta chains could not be paired. What the work shows at the level of the full study, not this receptor alone: Matching against VDJdb was skewed toward anti-spike CD8 responses, likely underestimated virus-specific expansions, and missed private and CD4 specificities.

Library construction relied on 5' RACE. The reads were generated on a NextSeq 500. Unique molecular identifiers were attached to individual cDNA molecules in the TCR library protocol so that sequencing error and PCR bias could be corrected. Sequencing covered both TCR alpha and beta chains, and within each sample the abundances of alpha and beta sequences were tightly co-correlated. In the source study's methods: Decombinator V4 was used to annotate TCR sequences for V gene, J gene and CDR3. Expanded TCRs were defined as changing significantly between any two time points under a Poisson model with p below 0.0001. TCR abundances were normalised to the total number of TCRs sequenced per sample and were expressed as counts per million. MAIT TCRs were defined by TRAV1-2 paired with TRAJ12, TRAJ20 or TRAJ33, and iNKT TCRs by TRAV10 paired with TRAJ18. VDJdb, accessed 1 November 2021, was searched for CMV, EBV and SARS-CoV-2 annotated TCRs, with TCRs annotated for multiple antigens excluded. TCRdb redid the processing of the public reads, applying fastp at Q25 and MiXCR, and retained in-frame beta chains. Each record represents a unique CDR3 protein, reported with the most common genes and DNA among its rows. The V and J calls come from TCRdb's annotation, not from the publication. This sample is represented by tens of thousands of distinct CDR3 sequences; approximately 10% of them were singletons. The ten most abundant clones make up approximately 12% of the sample.

This clonotype was detected many times. There is no known antigen for this receptor. The record has no base qualities; no much larger clone is one base away. This was a case-control study nested in a cohort of healthcare workers in London, UK, who had nasopharyngeal swab PCR tests and blood samples taken every week. Healthcare workers were recruited during the week of the UK lockdown, between 23 and 31 March 2020, and followed weekly for up to roughly 16 weeks. The CDR3 sequence holds 14 residues, the cysteine and phenylalanine included. Of the read, only the CDR3 DNA is kept; its 42 bases are in frame from base 1. Looking up the germline V gene yields CDR1 MNHEY and CDR2 SVGEGT. Trimming accounts for 6 bases at V and 5 bases at J, while the number of junction bases matched to no gene is 5.

This TCR was recovered from an adult who was a healthcare worker with PCR-confirmed SARS-CoV-2 infection or an uninfected control (not recorded which). The chain uses TRBV6-2 or TRBV6-3 and TRBJ1-5; 9 central nucleotides agree with TRBD1. The sequenced sample was whole blood, obtained at baseline. In nucleotide form, the sequence is TGTGCCAGCAGCTTGACAGGGGGGCATCAGCCCCAGCATTTT. The encoded protein is CASSLTGGHQPQHF.